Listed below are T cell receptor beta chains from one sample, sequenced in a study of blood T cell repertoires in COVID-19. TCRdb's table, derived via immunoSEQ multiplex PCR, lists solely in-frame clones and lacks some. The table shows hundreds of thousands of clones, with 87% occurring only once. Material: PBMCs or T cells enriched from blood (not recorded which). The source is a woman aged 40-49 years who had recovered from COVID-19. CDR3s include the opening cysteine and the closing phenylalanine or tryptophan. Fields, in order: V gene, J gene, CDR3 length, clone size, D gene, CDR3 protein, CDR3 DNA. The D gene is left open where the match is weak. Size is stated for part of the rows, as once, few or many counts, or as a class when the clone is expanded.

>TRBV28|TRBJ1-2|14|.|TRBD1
CASSFGDRPYGYTF
TGTGCCAGCAGTTTCGGGGACAGGCCTTATGGCTACACCTTC
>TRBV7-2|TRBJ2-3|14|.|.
CASTLAPHTDTQYF
TGTGCCAGCACCCTAGCGCCACACACAGATACGCAGTATTTT
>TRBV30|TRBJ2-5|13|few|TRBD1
CACPDRSKETQYF
TGTGCCTGCCCGGACAGGAGTAAAGAGACCCAGTACTTC
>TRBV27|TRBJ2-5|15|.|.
CASSPSVGEWETQYF
TGTGCCAGCAGTCCTAGCGTGGGAGAGTGGGAGACCCAGTACTTC
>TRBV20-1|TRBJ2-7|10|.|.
CSARSAEQYF
TGCAGTGCTAGGAGTGCCGAGCAGTACTTC
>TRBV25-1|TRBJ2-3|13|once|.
CASSRGTPDTQYF
TGTGCCAGCAGTCGGGGAACTCCAGATACGCAGTATTTT
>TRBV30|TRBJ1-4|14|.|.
CAWTETRKTEKLFF
TGTGCCTGGACCGAGACTCGGAAAACGGAAAAACTGTTTTTT
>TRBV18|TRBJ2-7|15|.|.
CASSPPGLATYEQYF
TGTGCCAGCTCACCCCCGGGTCTAGCGACCTACGAGCAGTACTTC
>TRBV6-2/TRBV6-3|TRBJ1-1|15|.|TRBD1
CASSYVGTENTEAFF
TGTGCCAGCAGTTACGTAGGGACAGAGAACACTGAAGCTTTCTTT
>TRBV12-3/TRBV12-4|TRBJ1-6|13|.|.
CASSLALMGALHF
TGTGCCAGCAGTTTAGCGCTGATGGGAGCCCTCCACTTT
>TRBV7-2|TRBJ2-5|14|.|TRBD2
CASSLAGGQETQYF
TGTGCCAGCTCTCTAGCGGGAGGCCAAGAGACCCAGTACTTC
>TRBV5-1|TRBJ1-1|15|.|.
CASSPSYRVNTEAFF
TGCGCCAGCAGCCCCTCTTACAGGGTGAACACTGAAGCTTTCTTT
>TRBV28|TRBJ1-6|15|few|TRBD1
CASSETTGANSPLHF
TGTGCCAGCAGTGAAACGACAGGGGCCAATTCACCCCTCCACTTT
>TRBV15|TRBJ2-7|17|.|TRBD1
CATSAPGQGARTYEQYF
TGTGCCACCAGCGCCCCCGGACAGGGGGCCAGAACCTACGAGCAGTACTTC
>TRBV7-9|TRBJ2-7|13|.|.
CASSLRRAGEQYF
TGTGCCAGCAGCTTACGGAGGGCCGGCGAGCAGTACTTC
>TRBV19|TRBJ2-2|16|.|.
CASSPRGPGGTGELFF
TGTGCCAGTAGCCCTAGGGGGCCGGGAGGGACCGGGGAGCTGTTTTTT
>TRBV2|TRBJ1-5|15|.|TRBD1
CASSEARGSNQPQHF
TGTGCCAGCAGTGAGGCCAGGGGGAGCAATCAGCCCCAGCATTTT
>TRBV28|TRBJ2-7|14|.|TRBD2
CASSESGKVYEQYF
TGTGCCAGCAGTGAGAGCGGGAAGGTCTACGAGCAGTACTTC
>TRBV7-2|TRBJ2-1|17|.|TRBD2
CASSHNTRTSGYNEQFF
TGTGCCAGCAGTCATAACACGAGAACTAGCGGTTACAATGAGCAGTTCTTC
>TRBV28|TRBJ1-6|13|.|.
CASSPDSGSPLHF
TGTGCCAGCAGCCCTGACAGTGGATCACCCCTCCACTTT
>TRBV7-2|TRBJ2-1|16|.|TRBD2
CASSPDSGGTYNEQFF
TGTGCCAGCAGCCCGGATTCGGGGGGAACCTACAATGAGCAGTTCTTC
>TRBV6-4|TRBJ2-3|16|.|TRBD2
CASSDMASGSVNTQYF
TGTGCCAGCAGTGACATGGCTAGCGGGAGCGTGAATACGCAGTATTTT
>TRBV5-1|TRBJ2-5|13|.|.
CASSPGQQETQYF
TGCGCCAGCAGCCCCGGACAACAAGAGACCCAGTACTTC
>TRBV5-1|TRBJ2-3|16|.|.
CASSLGADSYTDTQYF
TGCGCCAGCAGCTTGGGGGCGGACAGTTACACAGATACGCAGTATTTT
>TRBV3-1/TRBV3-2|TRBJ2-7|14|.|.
CASSQFRQVSEQYF
TGTGCCAGCAGCCAATTTCGACAGGTGTCCGAGCAGTACTTC
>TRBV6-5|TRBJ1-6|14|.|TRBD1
CASSRTGTSSPLHF
TGTGCCAGCAGCCGGACAGGGACGTCCTCACCCCTCCACTTT
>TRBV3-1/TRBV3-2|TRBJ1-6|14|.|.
CASSPQDTNSPLHF
TGTGCCAGCAGCCCTCAGGACACAAATTCACCCCTCCACTTT
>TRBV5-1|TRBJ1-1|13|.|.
CASSFRVNTEAFF
TGCGCCAGCAGCTTTCGGGTGAACACTGAAGCTTTCTTT
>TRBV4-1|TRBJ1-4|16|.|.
CASTPGWAAKLEKLFF
TGCGCCAGCACCCCCGGCTGGGCTGCGAAGCTTGAAAAACTGTTTTTT
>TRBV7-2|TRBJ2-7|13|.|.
CASSSGPLDEQYF
TGTGCCAGCAGCTCCGGTCCCTTGGACGAGCAGTACTTC
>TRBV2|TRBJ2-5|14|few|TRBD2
CASSAGGVQETQYF
TGTGCCAGCAGTGCTGGGGGGGTTCAAGAGACCCAGTACTTC
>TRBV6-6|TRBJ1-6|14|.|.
CASSISPMRSPLHF
TGTGCCAGCAGCATATCTCCCATGCGTTCACCCCTCCACTTT
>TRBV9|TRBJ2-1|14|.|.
CASSPSGILNEQFF
TGTGCCAGCAGCCCATCCGGGATCCTCAATGAGCAGTTCTTC
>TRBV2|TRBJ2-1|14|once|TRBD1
CASSERQGANEQFF
TGTGCCAGCAGTGAAAGACAGGGGGCGAATGAGCAGTTCTTC
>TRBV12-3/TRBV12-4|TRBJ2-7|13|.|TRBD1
CASSWDRDYEQYF
TGTGCCAGCAGTTGGGACAGGGATTACGAGCAGTACTTC
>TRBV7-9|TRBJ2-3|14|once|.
CASSLRGGIDTQYF
TGTGCCAGCAGCTTAAGGGGCGGTATAGATACGCAGTATTTT
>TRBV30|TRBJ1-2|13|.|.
CAWTGASNYGYTF
TGTGCCTGGACAGGGGCGTCGAACTATGGCTACACCTTC
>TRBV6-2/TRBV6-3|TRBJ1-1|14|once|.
CASSEGGSGTEAFF
TGTGCCAGCAGCGAAGGGGGTTCGGGGACTGAAGCTTTCTTT
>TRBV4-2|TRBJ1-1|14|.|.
CASSRATAYTEAFF
TGTGCCAGCAGCCGAGCGACAGCCTACACTGAAGCTTTCTTT
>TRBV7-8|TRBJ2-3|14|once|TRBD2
CASSEGRATDTQYF
TGTGCCAGCAGCGAAGGGAGGGCCACAGATACGCAGTATTTT
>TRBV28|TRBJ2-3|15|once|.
CASREERGGLNTQYF
TGTGCCAGCAGGGAAGAGAGGGGGGGTCTAAATACGCAGTATTTT
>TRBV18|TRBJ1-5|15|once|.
CASSPLVDSNQPQHF
TGTGCCAGCTCACCACTGGTCGACAGTAATCAGCCCCAGCATTTT